Listed below are T cell receptor beta chains from one sample, sequenced in a study of shared clonotypes between healthy human individuals. Assay: immunoSEQ multiplex PCR; the TCRdb copy retains only in-frame clones and omits some. This sample has over a million clones, with 95% to 99% found just once. The specimen was naive CD4+ T cells sorted from blood. These receptors came from a man in his thirties or forties in good health. CDR3s include the opening cysteine and the closing phenylalanine or tryptophan. Each record gives: D gene, V gene, clone size, J gene, CDR3 protein, CDR3 DNA. The D gene is left open where the match is weak. Clone size, where shown, is once, few, many, or a class for clones that have expanded.

>TRBD2|TRBV28|-|TRBJ2-3
CASSPWPERGRTDTQYF
TGTGCCAGCAGCCCTTGGCCCGAGCGGGGTCGCACAGATACGCAGTATTTT
>-|TRBV7-2|once|TRBJ2-3
CASSFLRGTDTQYF
TGTGCCAGCAGCTTCCTCAGGGGCACAGATACGCAGTATTTT
>-|TRBV11-2|-|TRBJ1-2
CASSLDRVTSTYGYTF
TGTGCCAGCAGCTTAGATCGGGTCACCTCGACCTATGGCTACACCTTC
>-|TRBV18|few|TRBJ1-1
CASSPGVEAFF
TGTGCCAGCTCACCAGGGGTTGAAGCTTTCTTT
>-|TRBV20-1|-|TRBJ2-3
CSGGTDTQYF
TGCAGTGGCGGCACAGATACGCAGTATTTT
>TRBD2|TRBV28|-|TRBJ2-3
CASSLSSSGDTDTQYF
TGTGCCAGCAGTTTAAGTTCTAGCGGGGACACAGATACGCAGTATTTT
>TRBD1|TRBV19|-|TRBJ1-5
CASTLLDRNQPQHF
TGTGCCAGTACCTTGTTGGACAGGAATCAGCCCCAGCATTTT
>-|TRBV7-8|-|TRBJ1-1
CASNLGGNSEAFF
TGTGCCAGCAACCTTGGGGGTAATTCTGAAGCTTTCTTT
>-|TRBV18|-|TRBJ2-7
CASSPWGAPSTRFEQYF
TGTGCCAGCTCACCTTGGGGGGCCCCATCGACCCGTTTTGAGCAGTACTTC
>TRBD2|TRBV9|-|TRBJ2-7
CASSVEGLAGSSYEQYF
TGTGCCAGCAGCGTAGAGGGACTAGCGGGCTCCTCCTACGAGCAGTACTTC
>-|TRBV9|-|TRBJ1-5
CASSPGAEGQPQHF
TGTGCCAGCAGCCCAGGGGCGGAAGGTCAGCCCCAGCATTTT
>-|TRBV4-2|-|TRBJ2-2
CASSQPGGNTGELFF
TGTGCCAGCAGCCAACCTGGGGGGAACACCGGGGAGCTGTTTTTT
>-|TRBV19|-|TRBJ2-2
CASHQGRNTGELFF
TGTGCCAGTCATCAGGGCCGAAACACCGGGGAGCTGTTTTTT
>-|TRBV27|-|TRBJ1-5
CASRPDLQLSSNQPQHF
TGTGCCAGCAGACCAGACCTACAGTTAAGTAGCAATCAGCCCCAGCATTTT
>TRBD2|TRBV4-1|-|TRBJ2-7
CASSLIHGGTYEQYF
TGCGCCAGCAGCCTCATCCACGGGGGGACCTACGAGCAGTACTTC
>-|TRBV5-4|-|TRBJ2-7
CASSLVGSGHYEQYF
TGTGCCAGCAGCTTGGTTGGTTCGGGCCACTACGAGCAGTACTTC
>TRBD1|TRBV2|-|TRBJ2-7
CASTNRGSNMRNEQYF
TGTGCCAGCACTAACAGGGGTTCCAATATGAGAAACGAGCAGTACTTC
>-|TRBV18|-|TRBJ2-7
CASSPSTQFPSSYEQYF
TGTGCCAGCTCACCTTCGACCCAATTCCCCAGCTCCTACGAGCAGTACTTC
>-|TRBV6-5|-|TRBJ2-1
CASSQRSGSYNEQFF
TGCGCCAGCAGCCAACGGAGTGGCTCCTACAATGAGCAGTTCTTC
>-|TRBV28|-|TRBJ1-5
CASNLVVGQPQHF
TGTGCCAGCAACTTGGTTGTGGGCCAGCCCCAGCATTTT
>TRBD1|TRBV7-2|-|TRBJ1-4
CASSLTTGEKLFF
TGTGCCAGCAGCTTAACGACAGGGGAAAAACTGTTTTTT
>TRBD2|TRBV5-4|-|TRBJ2-5
CASSPGLAGVLETQYF
TGTGCCAGCAGCCCCGGACTAGCGGGAGTTCTAGAGACCCAGTACTTC
>TRBD2|TRBV18|-|TRBJ2-3
CASSLLLRTSGSGTDTQYF
TGTGCCAGCTCACTACTTCTTCGGACTAGCGGGAGTGGCACAGATACGCAGTATTTT
>TRBD1|TRBV28|-|TRBJ2-3
CASSLWDRGGTDTQYF
TGTGCCAGCAGTTTATGGGACAGGGGAGGCACAGATACGCAGTATTTT
>-|TRBV11-2|-|TRBJ2-1
CASSSQRDEQFF
TGTGCCAGCAGCTCCCAGCGGGATGAGCAGTTCTTC
>-|TRBV7-8|-|TRBJ1-5
CASSLAATSSLNQPQHF
TGTGCCAGCAGCTTAGCAGCAACATCTTCCCTCAATCAGCCCCAGCATTTT
>-|TRBV7-3|-|TRBJ2-3
CASSLGGITDTQYF
TGTGCCAGCAGCCTTGGGGGGATCACAGATACGCAGTATTTT
>TRBD1|TRBV5-1|-|TRBJ2-1
CASSLAQGQIPFF
TGCGCCAGCAGCTTGGCCCAGGGACAGATTCCGTTCTTC
>-|TRBV5-1|-|TRBJ2-1
CASSLGGGRYNEQFF
TGCGCCAGCAGCTTGGGGGGAGGAAGGTACAATGAGCAGTTCTTC
>TRBD2|TRBV7-9|-|TRBJ2-5
CADGGMGETQYF
TGTGCCGACGGGGGGATGGGAGAGACCCAGTACTTC
>TRBD1|TRBV4-3|once|TRBJ1-1
CASSQERGQGTEAFF
TGCGCCAGCAGCCAAGAACGGGGACAGGGCACTGAAGCTTTCTTT
>-|TRBV4-3|-|TRBJ1-4
CASSQESRLASEKLFF
TGCGCCAGCAGCCAGGAATCAAGGTTGGCGTCTGAAAAACTGTTTTTT
>-|TRBV11-3|-|TRBJ2-2
CASSFGVAGELFF
TGTGCCAGCAGCTTTGGGGTTGCCGGGGAGCTGTTTTTT
>-|TRBV30|-|TRBJ2-2
CAWSVGTTTGELFF
TGTGCCTGGAGTGTGGGGACAACCACCGGGGAGCTGTTTTTT
>-|TRBV7-6|-|TRBJ2-7
CASSQQVLGAREQYF
TGTGCCAGCAGCCAACAGGTTTTGGGGGCGCGGGAGCAGTACTTC
>-|TRBV11-2|once|TRBJ2-7
CASSLFLQSSYEQYF
TGTGCCAGCAGCTTATTTCTCCAGAGCTCCTACGAGCAGTACTTC
>-|TRBV28|-|TRBJ1-5
CASSQGNQPQHF
TGTGCCAGCAGCCAGGGAAATCAGCCCCAGCATTTT
>TRBD2|TRBV18|-|TRBJ2-3
CASSPLAGVYDTQYF
TGTGCCAGCTCACCTCTAGCGGGAGTTTATGATACGCAGTATTTT
>-|TRBV25-1|-|TRBJ2-7
CASSYSLPGQQYF
TGTGCCAGCAGTTACAGCCTTCCGGGACAGCAGTACTTC
>TRBD2|TRBV4-1|-|TRBJ2-7
CASSRGLADSYEQYF
TGCGCCAGCAGCCGAGGACTAGCGGACTCCTACGAGCAGTACTTC
>-|TRBV28|-|TRBJ2-2
CASSLSGVELFF
TGTGCCAGCAGTTTATCGGGTGTGGAGCTGTTTTTT
>-|TRBV11-2|-|TRBJ2-3
CASSLENTDTQYF
TGTGCCAGCAGCTTGGAGAACACAGATACGCAGTATTTT
>TRBD2|TRBV2|-|TRBJ2-5
CASGREGGETQYF
TGTGCCAGCGGCAGGGAGGGCGGAGAGACCCAGTACTTC
>TRBD1|TRBV5-1|-|TRBJ2-7
CASSDSTGGGKQYF
TGCGCCAGCAGCGACTCGACAGGGGGCGGCAAGCAGTACTTC
>TRBD1|TRBV29-1|-|TRBJ2-7
CSVGRGTGEQYF
TGCAGCGTTGGACGAGGGACAGGCGAGCAGTACTTC
>-|TRBV7-2|once|TRBJ1-1
CASSQFGQRSTEAFF
TGTGCCAGCAGCCAATTCGGACAGCGGAGCACTGAAGCTTTCTTT
>TRBD2|TRBV5-1|-|TRBJ2-3
CASSLGPAGGPDTQYF
TGCGCCAGCAGCTTGGGCCCAGCGGGAGGGCCAGATACGCAGTATTTT